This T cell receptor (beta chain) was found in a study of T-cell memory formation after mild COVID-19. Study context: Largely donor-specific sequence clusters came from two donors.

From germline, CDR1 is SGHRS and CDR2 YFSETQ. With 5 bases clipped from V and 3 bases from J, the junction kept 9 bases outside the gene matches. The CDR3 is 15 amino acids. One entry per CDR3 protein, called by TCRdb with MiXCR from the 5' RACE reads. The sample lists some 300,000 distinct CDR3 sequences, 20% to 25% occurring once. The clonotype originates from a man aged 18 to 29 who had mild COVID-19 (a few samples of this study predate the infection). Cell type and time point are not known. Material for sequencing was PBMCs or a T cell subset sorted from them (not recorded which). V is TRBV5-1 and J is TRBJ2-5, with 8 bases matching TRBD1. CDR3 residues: CASRTRMTGEETQYF. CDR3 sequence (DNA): TGCGCCAGCAGGACGCGCATGACAGGGGAAGAGACCCAGTACTTC.